What follows describes a single T cell receptor beta chain. Its target is unknown. Germline-derived CDR1 and CDR2 are LNHDA and SQIVND (reference sequence). CDR3 length: 13 residues. V lost 3 bases and J lost 4, with 9 bases in between. The sample is drawn from a study of cytomegalovirus exposure and HLA in healthy donors. Study at large: Unique TCRs from HLA-typed donors, some 85 million of them, were held in an early data release.

Broader study findings: Sequences of the TCR beta chain were said to predict the HLA-A and HLA-B alleles of most subjects accurately.

Vbeta (60) and Jbeta (13) primers were used in the PCR. Only in-frame clones appear in the TCRdb table, and some are missing; sequencing was by immunoSEQ multiplex PCR. Its table lists 53,000 or so clones. The chain employs TRBV19 and TRBJ1-1; D not certain. Sequencing was performed on PBMCs. The receptor was isolated from a male donor in good health and CMV-seropositive. The CDR3 region has the DNA TGTGCCAGTAGTATCGCTTTAGTCACTGAAGCTTTCTTT. This codes for CASSIALVTEAFF. The whole variable domain, remainder taken from reference TRBV19 and TRBJ1-1, is DGGITQSPKYLFRKEGQNVTLSCEQNLNHDAMYWYRQDPGQGLRLIYYSQIVNDFQKGDIAEGYSVSREKKESFPLTVTSAQKNPTAFYLCASSIALVTEAFFGQGTRLTVV.